These T cell receptor beta chains were read from a single sample in a study of OX40 agonist ivuxolimab in advanced cancers. Generated by immunoSEQ multiplex PCR, the TCRdb table keeps only in-frame clones and is missing some. The sample contains 50,000 to 75,000 clones, 70% to 90% of which appear only once. The specimen was CD4+ or CD8+ T cells sorted from blood, collected in a trial of the OX40 agonist ivuxolimab. Receptors were obtained from an adult with an advanced solid tumor such as melanoma, head and neck, liver or kidney cancer. CDR3s include the opening cysteine and the closing phenylalanine or tryptophan. D genes are given only for firm matches. Some rows have no size entry. The others give once, few or many, or a class for an expanded clone.

v_gene	d_gene	j_gene	abundance	CDR3nt	CDR3aa
TRBV2	NA	TRBJ1-1	few	TGTGCCAGCAGCCGCAACACTGAAGCTTTCTTT	CASSRNTEAFF
TRBV29-1	NA	TRBJ2-5	NA	TGCAGCGTCCGGAGGGCCGAAGAGACCCAGTACTTC	CSVRRAEETQYF
TRBV5-4	NA	TRBJ2-1	NA	TGTGCCAGCAGCTTGGGCAGGGGTATTGGCAATGAGCAGTTCTTC	CASSLGRGIGNEQFF
TRBV30	NA	TRBJ1-1	NA	TGTGCCTGGGGAACCGGGACGGCGAACACTGAAGCTTTCTTT	CAWGTGTANTEAFF
TRBV28	TRBD1	TRBJ2-4	NA	TGTGCCACCACTAGAACAGGGGGCACCGAAGGGGTTCAGTACTTC	CATTRTGGTEGVQYF
TRBV30	TRBD2	TRBJ2-1	NA	TGTGCCTGGAGTGTCGGACTAGCGGGGGCCAATGAGCAGTTCTTC	CAWSVGLAGANEQFF
TRBV2	NA	TRBJ2-1	NA	TGTGCCAGCAGCGGGAATGAGCAGTTCTTC	CASSGNEQFF
TRBV11-2	TRBD2	TRBJ2-5	NA	TGTGCCAGCAGCACCCAGCGGGGGGGCCGAGAGACCCAGTACTTC	CASSTQRGGRETQYF
TRBV5-1	NA	TRBJ2-2	NA	TGCGCCAGCTGCCCCCTTGGGGGTTTGAACACCGGGGAGCTGTTTTTT	CASCPLGGLNTGELFF
TRBV19	NA	TRBJ2-6	NA	TGTGCCAGTAGTAGGAGGGGGGCCAACGTCCTGACTTTC	CASSRRGANVLTF
TRBV2	TRBD1	TRBJ2-7	NA	TGTGCCAGCTCTCCCCTTGGGACAGGGAACTACGAGCAGTACTTC	CASSPLGTGNYEQYF
TRBV2	NA	TRBJ2-7	NA	TGTGCCAGCAGCAAGACCCAGGGGAGGTACGAGCAGTACTTC	CASSKTQGRYEQYF
TRBV7-7	NA	TRBJ2-7	NA	TGTGCCAGCAGCTTGGGCCCCAGCTACGAGCAGTACTTC	CASSLGPSYEQYF
TRBV18	TRBD1	TRBJ2-7	NA	TGTGCCAGCTCACCACCCGGGACAGGGTCAAACTCCTACGAGCAGTACTTC	CASSPPGTGSNSYEQYF
TRBV28	NA	TRBJ1-2	NA	TGTGCCAGCAGCGGACAGAATTTTGGCTACACCTTC	CASSGQNFGYTF
TRBV5-4	NA	TRBJ1-2	NA	TGTGCCAGCACTACCATGGAGGGAGCGGGAGGCTACACCTTC	CASTTMEGAGGYTF
TRBV5-6	NA	TRBJ2-4	few	TGTGCCAGCAGCTTGGGAGGTTGGTGGGAAGACAAAAACATTCAGTACTTC	CASSLGGWWEDKNIQYF
TRBV7-9	NA	TRBJ1-3	NA	TGTGCCAGCAGCTTATCAGGAAACACCATATATTTT	CASSLSGNTIYF
TRBV2	NA	TRBJ2-1	NA	TGTGCCAGCAGTGAAGACCAGGGTTCCTACAATGAGCAGTTCTTC	CASSEDQGSYNEQFF
TRBV21-1	NA	TRBJ2-4	NA	TGTGCCAGCAGTCGTAGAGTGATAGCCAAAAACATTCAGTACTTC	CASSRRVIAKNIQYF
TRBV6-1	TRBD2	TRBJ2-5	NA	TGTGCCAGCAGTCCCCCGTGGGGGGGCCAAGAGACCCAGTACTTC	CASSPPWGGQETQYF
TRBV5-5	NA	TRBJ2-2	NA	TGTGCCAGCAGCGCCCGGGACACCAAACTGTTTTTT	CASSARDTKLFF
TRBV4-3	NA	TRBJ1-1	few	TGCGCCAGCAGCCAAGATCGATCCGAAGCTTTCTTT	CASSQDRSEAFF
TRBV7-9	TRBD1	TRBJ2-1	NA	TGTGCATCAGACCGGGACAGGAGAAGCAATGAGCAGTTCTTC	CASDRDRRSNEQFF
TRBV11-2	TRBD2	TRBJ2-5	NA	TGTGCCAGCAGCTTGACTAGCGGGGGCCACCAAGAGACCCAGTACTTC	CASSLTSGGHQETQYF
TRBV18	NA	TRBJ2-2	NA	TGTGCCAGCTCACAAGCAGGGACGTCCACCGGGGAGCTGTTTTTT	CASSQAGTSTGELFF
TRBV5-5	TRBD2	TRBJ2-2	NA	TGTGCCAGCAGCTTGGGGCTAGCGGGGGGACCGAACACCGGGGAGCTGTTTTTT	CASSLGLAGGPNTGELFF
TRBV19	TRBD2	TRBJ2-5	once	TGTGCCACCGGACTAGCGGGAGGGGATGGGACCCAGTACTTC	CATGLAGGDGTQYF
TRBV6-6	NA	TRBJ1-6	NA	TGTGCCAGCAGTTCATACTCAGGGATTTCACCCCTCCACTTT	CASSSYSGISPLHF
TRBV5-4	NA	TRBJ1-4	NA	TGTGCCAGCAGCTTGGAAGTGGGTGAAAAACTGTTTTTT	CASSLEVGEKLFF